The TCR beta chain under discussion was sequenced for a study of neurological immune-mediated disorders. One entry per CDR3 protein results from TCRdb running MiXCR on the 5' RACE reads. The sample includes around 26,000 distinct CDR3 sequences, about 6.2% of them seen just once. The CDR3 loop spans 15 amino acids. The V end was cut by 3 bases, the J end by 0 bases, with 12 bases between. Per germline, CDR1 DFQATT and CDR2 SNEGSKA (reference sequence). This clonotype showed up just a few times. The receptor was isolated from a woman aged 45 to 65 in good health. The chain links TRBV20-1 to TRBJ1-5, with D possibly being TRBD1 (5 bases). Source material: PBMCs. The CDR3 loop is CSASTGEYSNQPQHF. The CDR3 DNA reads as TGCAGTGCTAGTACGGGGGAGTATAGCAATCAGCCCCAGCATTTT.